This T cell receptor beta chain was sequenced in a study of metastatic and nonmetastatic thyroid tumors. In the study overall: The authors compared repertoires across blood and tumor or nodule tissue from malignant and benign thyroid patients. The study, taken as a whole, reports: The study reportedly found significantly higher TCR beta diversity in malignant thyroid tumors than benign nodules, in blood and tumor.

The entire patient cohort was treatment-naive prior to thyroid surgery. How the authors handled the data: CDR3 differences across clinicopathological groups were used to build a distant-metastasis classifier for papillary thyroid cancer. TCRdb re-called the PCR reads through MiXCR. The V and J calls reflect TCRdb's pipeline rather than the authors' work. The sample has about 20,000 clones; approximately 24% are singletons. CDR1 and CDR2 (germline): MNHNS, SASEGT. Trimming removed 6 bases from V and 5 bases from J; junction bases left unmatched: 7. CDR3 length: 16 amino acids. This clone was observed a few times. Its target is unknown.

This clonotype was sampled from a female donor with papillary thyroid cancer or a benign thyroid nodule (not recorded which). Some clones in this sample may be carry-over from other donors' samples. Sequencing was carried out using tumor tissue. V gene TRBV6-1 combines with J gene TRBJ2-3, with 14 bases matching TRBD2. DNA for the CDR3: TGTGCCAGCAGCCAGGGACTAGCGGGAGAGAAAGATACGCAGTATTTT. This gives the protein CASSQGLAGEKDTQYF.